Below are 15 T cell receptor beta chains sequenced from a single sample in a study of T cell responses to AZD1222 COVID-19 vaccine (dated by TCRdb to 2020 to 2022). In light of the paper, this sample's time point label describes: about 28 days (+/-7) after the second vaccine dose. What the treatment or condition label conveys for this sample: meningococcal conjugate vaccine given as trial control. The library was made by the immunoSEQ multiplex PCR assay. Imported from immuneACCESS, the table was reduced by TCRdb to in-frame sequences with V and J called. These copies leave out some clones; in studies compared against another copy, an unresolved V gene accounts for under half, and the cause of the remainder is not known. The sample yields around 60,000 clones; around nine tenths were counted once. The ten largest clonotypes hold 6.3% of the sample. Sequenced material: peripheral blood, taken 28 days after the second dose of the MenACWY control vaccine. These receptors originate from an adult who received the MenACWY meningococcal vaccine as a control.

The rearrangement joins TRBV28 to TRBJ1-5, with D perhaps matching TRBD1 (5 bases). The CDR3 has 14 amino acids. Trimming left V 3 bases short and J 6 bases short, with 12 bases between. Germline V lookup: CDR1 MDHEN, CDR2 SYDVKM. The CDR3 DNA reads TGTGCCAGCAGTTTCTGGGGCTTGGGTCAGCCCCAGCATTTT. Protein: CASSFWGLGQPQHF.

This rearrangement joins TRBV4-3 to TRBJ1-4, with D possibly matching TRBD1 (5 bases). Germline CDR1 LGHNA, CDR2 YSLEER. This CDR3 has 16 residues. The V gene lost 0 bases and the J gene lost 7 bases, with 15 bases spanning the gap. CDR3 sequence: CASSQDMGQGGEKLFF. CDR3 sequence (DNA): TGCGCCAGCAGCCAAGATATGGGGCAGGGTGGTGAAAAACTGTTTTTT.

The chain employs TRBV11-2 and TRBJ2-3; 8 bases match TRBD2. The CDR3 runs 16 residues. Germline assignment: CDR1 SGHAT and CDR2 FQNNGV. V was clipped by 4 bases and J by 0 bases; unmatched bases: 6. CDR3 protein: CASSSGLAESTDTQYF. The CDR3 bases are TGTGCCAGCAGCTCCGGACTAGCCGAGAGCACAGATACGCAGTATTTT.

The chain employs TRBV27 and TRBJ2-2; unclear D gene. CDR3 size: 14 residues. CDR1 is MNHEY, CDR2 SMNVEV, per germline (reference sequence). Trimming shortened V by 7 bases and J by 5 bases, and 14 bases separated the two germline ends. CDR3 sequence: CASTNPARTGELFF. The CDR3, as DNA: TGTGCCAGCACTAACCCGGCGCGAACCGGGGAGCTGTTTTTT.

This sequence joins TRBV9 and TRBJ1-6, with 7 bases identical to TRBD1. Losses at the gene ends were 3 bases for V and 8 bases for J; bases not matched to a gene: 5. Germline loops: CDR1 SGDLS, CDR2 YYNGEE. The CDR3 length is 14 residues. The CDR3 loop reads CASSGQGGDSPLHF. DNA of the CDR3: TGTGCCAGCAGCGGACAGGGAGGAGATTCACCCCTCCACTTT.

The V call is TRBV4-1, the J call TRBJ2-3; 13 bases are a match to TRBD2. This CDR3 has 18 amino acids. CDR1 and CDR2 (germline): MGHRA, YSYEKL. The ends lost 1 base at V and 0 bases at J; junction bases unmatched: 4. Here the CDR3 reads CASSQVLLAGGSTDTQYF. DNA for the CDR3: TGCGCCAGCAGCCAAGTCCTACTAGCGGGAGGGAGCACAGATACGCAGTATTTT.

This rearrangement joins TRBV6-5 to TRBJ2-5; D gene ambiguous. V dropped 5 bases and J dropped 2 bases, with 9 bases sitting between them. Germline CDR1 MNHEY, CDR2 SVGAGI. This CDR3 contains 13 residues. CDR3 amino acids: CASSPNEQETQYF. The CDR3 coding sequence is TGTGCCAGCAGTCCGAACGAACAAGAGACCCAGTACTTC.

The rearrangement joins TRBV6-5 to TRBJ1-1; maybe TRBD1 (6 bases). The CDR3 consists of 13 residues. Germline assignment: CDR1 MNHEY and CDR2 SVGAGI. V was shortened by 6 bases and J by 4 bases, with 12 bases between the two germline ends. This CDR3 reads CASSYTGFTEAFF. The CDR3 DNA sequence: TGTGCCAGCAGCTACACAGGGTTCACTGAAGCTTTCTTT.

V gene TRBV2 combines with J gene TRBJ1-5; D perhaps matches TRBD1 (6 bases). The germline V gene has CDR1 SNHLY and CDR2 FYNNEI. This CDR3 contains 14 residues. V lost 4 bases and J 4 bases, leaving 11 bases between the germline ends. The CDR3 loop reads CASSVTGRNQPQHF. The DNA for the CDR3 is TGTGCCAGCAGTGTTACAGGGAGGAATCAGCCCCAGCATTTT.

The chain combines TRBV28 with TRBJ1-2, with TRBD1 as a possible D gene (6 bases). The CDR3 runs to 14 residues. V lost 2 bases to trimming and J lost 2 bases, with 9 bases between them. Germline values: CDR1 MDHEN, CDR2 SYDVKM. The CDR3 protein is CASSLGQGNYGYTF. The CDR3 DNA follows: TGTGCCAGCAGTTTAGGGCAGGGGAACTATGGCTACACCTTC.

The chain joins TRBV5-6 to TRBJ1-2; no definite D call. The CDR3 covers 11 residues. Germline CDR1 SGHDT, CDR2 YYEEEE. V gave up 5 bases and J gave up 3 bases, with 5 bases separating them. The CDR3 DNA reads TGTGCCAGCAGTTCAGACTATGGCTACACCTTC. Its translation is CASSSDYGYTF. Full variable domain (missing parts from reference TRBV5-6 and TRBJ1-2): DAGVTQSPTHLIKTRGQQVTLRCSPKSGHDTVSWYQQALGQGPQFIFQYYEEEERQRGNFPDRFSGHQFPNYSSELNVNALLLGDSALYLCASSSDYGYTFGSGTRLTVV.

The V gene is TRBV12-3 or TRBV12-4, the J gene TRBJ1-1, with D perhaps TRBD1 (5 bases). This CDR3 spans 12 amino acids. Trimming cost V 10 bases and J 1 base, with 10 bases left between them. CDR3 amino acids: CATYGQNTEAFF. CDR3 nucleotide sequence: TGTGCCACCTACGGACAGAACACTGAAGCTTTCTTT.

The genes are TRBV5-1 and TRBJ2-3, with 7 bases fitting TRBD2. The germline V gene has CDR1 SGHRS and CDR2 YFSETQ. This CDR3 has 14 residues. The ends lost 6 bases at V and 1 base at J; junction bases unmatched: 5. The DNA for the CDR3 is TGCGCCAGCAAAGGCGGGAGCGGCACAGATACGCAGTATTTT. This sequence encodes CASKGGSGTDTQYF.

V is TRBV3-1 (or the pseudogene TRBV3-2) and J is TRBJ2-7; D possibly corresponds to TRBD2 (5 bases). The ends were cut back, 3 bases at V and 4 bases at J, with 13 bases in the middle. CDR1 is LGHDT, CDR2 YNNKEL, per germline (reference sequence). This CDR3 spans 14 amino acids. DNA for the CDR3: TGTGCCAGCAGCCATAATCGCCCGGGGTACGAGCAGTACTTC. This translates into CASSHNRPGYEQYF.

CDR3 bases: TGTGCCACCGCCCGGGGAGGGGGTGGGCAGTTCTTC. This sequence encodes CATARGGGGQFF. V and J are TRBV30 and TRBJ2-1, with D possibly being TRBD2 (7 bases). Trimming took off 8 bases at V and 12 bases at J, with 20 bases between the two ends. Germline CDR1 GTSNPN, CDR2 SVGIG (reference sequence). The CDR3 length is 12 residues.